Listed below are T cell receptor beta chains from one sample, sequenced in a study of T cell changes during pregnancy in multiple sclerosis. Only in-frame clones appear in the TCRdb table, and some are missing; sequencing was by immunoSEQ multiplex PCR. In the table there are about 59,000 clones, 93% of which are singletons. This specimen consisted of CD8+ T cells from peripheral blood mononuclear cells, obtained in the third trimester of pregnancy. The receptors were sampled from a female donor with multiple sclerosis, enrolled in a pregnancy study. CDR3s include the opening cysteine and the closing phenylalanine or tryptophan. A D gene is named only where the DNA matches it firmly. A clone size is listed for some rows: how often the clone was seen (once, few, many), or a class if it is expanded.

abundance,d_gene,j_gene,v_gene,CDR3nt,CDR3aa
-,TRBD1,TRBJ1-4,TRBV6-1,TGTGCCAGCAGCGCCGGGACAGGGAGTGAAAAACTGTTTTTT,CASSAGTGSEKLFF
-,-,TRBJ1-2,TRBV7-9,TGTGCCAGCAGCTTAGCGAGGGAGGATAAAGATGGCTACACCTTC,CASSLAREDKDGYTF
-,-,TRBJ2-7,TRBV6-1,TGTGCCAGCAGTGAGGATCCCGGCAGGGGAGTCGACGAGCAGTACTTC,CASSEDPGRGVDEQYF
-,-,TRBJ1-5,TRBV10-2,TGCGCCAGCAGTGAAACAGGAAATAGTCAGCCCCAGCATTTT,CASSETGNSQPQHF
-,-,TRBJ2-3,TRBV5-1,TGCGCCAGCAGCCCCGGACAGCCCCCACCCACAGATACGCAGTATTTT,CASSPGQPPPTDTQYF
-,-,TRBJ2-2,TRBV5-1,TGCGCCAGCAGCTTCCTTGACGGGACCGGGGAGCTGTTTTTT,CASSFLDGTGELFF
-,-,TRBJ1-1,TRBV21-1,TGTGCCAGCAGCAAGGAGACAGGAGAAGGGAGCACTGAAGCTTTCTTT,CASSKETGEGSTEAFF
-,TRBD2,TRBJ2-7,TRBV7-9,TGTGCCAGCAGCCCGGACGCTAGCGGGAGCTACGAGCAGTACTTC,CASSPDASGSYEQYF
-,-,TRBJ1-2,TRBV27,TGTGCCAGCAGTTTATCAGGGGTTAACTATGGCTACACCTTC,CASSLSGVNYGYTF
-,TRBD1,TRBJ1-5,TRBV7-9,TGTGCCAGCAGCTCCGGACAGGGGAATCAGCCCCAGCATTTT,CASSSGQGNQPQHF
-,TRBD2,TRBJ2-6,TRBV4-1,TGCGCCAGCAGCCACAAAGGGGACTACTCTGGGGCCAACGTCCTGACTTTC,CASSHKGDYSGANVLTF
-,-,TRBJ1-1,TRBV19,TGTGCCAGTAGGTGGGGGAGGCAAAGCACTGAAGCTTTCTTT,CASRWGRQSTEAFF
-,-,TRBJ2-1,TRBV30,TGTGCCTGGAGTGTTGGACAAATTGGTAGCGGGTTCTTC,CAWSVGQIGSGFF
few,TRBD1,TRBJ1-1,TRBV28,TGTGCCAGCAGTTCTATCGGGACAGATAGGACTGAAGCTTTCTTT,CASSSIGTDRTEAFF
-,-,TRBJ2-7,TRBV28,TGTGCCAGCAGCCTACAGGGCTACGAGCAGTACTTC,CASSLQGYEQYF
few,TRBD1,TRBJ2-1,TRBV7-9,TGTGCCAGCAGCTTATCTCTGGACAGGGGCTACAATGAGCAGTTCTTC,CASSLSLDRGYNEQFF
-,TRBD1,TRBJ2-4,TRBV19,TGTGCCAGTAGTGCGACGACAGGGATCAAAAACATTCAGTACTTC,CASSATTGIKNIQYF
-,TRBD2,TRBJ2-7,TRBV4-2,TGTGCCAGCAGCCAAGAGGGGACTAGCGGATCCTACGAGCAGTACTTC,CASSQEGTSGSYEQYF
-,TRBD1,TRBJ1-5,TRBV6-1,TGTGCCAGCAGTGAGGGGACAGGGGACTTTCAGCCCCAGCATTTT,CASSEGTGDFQPQHF
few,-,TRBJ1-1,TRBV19,TGTGCCAGTAGTGCGGGGTACACTGAAGCTTTCTTT,CASSAGYTEAFF
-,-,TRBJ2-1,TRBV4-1,TGCGCCAGCTACGGAGGGGGCGATTTAGGGCAGTTCTTC,CASYGGGDLGQFF
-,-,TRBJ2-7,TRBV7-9,TGTGCCAGCAGCTTATTGGACAGCTCCTACGAGCAGTACTTC,CASSLLDSSYEQYF
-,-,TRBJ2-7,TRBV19,TGTGCCAGTGTCCGGGACAACAGCTCCTACGAGCAGTACTTC,CASVRDNSSYEQYF
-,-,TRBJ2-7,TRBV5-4,TGTGCCTACAGGGACCCCTCCTCCTACGAGCAGTACTTC,CAYRDPSSYEQYF
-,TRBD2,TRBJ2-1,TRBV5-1,TGCGCCAGCAGCACCGGACTAGCGGGGTCGAGGGACAATGAGCAGTTCTTC,CASSTGLAGSRDNEQFF
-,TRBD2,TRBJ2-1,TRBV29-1,TGCAGCGTTGTAGTAGCCCGCGGGAGCTCCTACAATGAGCAGTTCTTC,CSVVVARGSSYNEQFF
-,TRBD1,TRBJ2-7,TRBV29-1,TGCAGCGCCTGGGGACAGACAAAAAGCTCCTACGAGCAGTACTTC,CSAWGQTKSSYEQYF
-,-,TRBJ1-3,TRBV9,TGTGCCAGCAGCGTAGATCTCGGGGGAAACACCATATATTTT,CASSVDLGGNTIYF
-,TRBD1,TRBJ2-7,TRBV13,TGTGCCAGCAGCTCCGGGACAGGGGACGAGCAGTACTTC,CASSSGTGDEQYF
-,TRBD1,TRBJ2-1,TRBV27,TGTGCCAGCAGTGAACAGGGGGGCTCCTACAATGAGCAGTTCTTC,CASSEQGGSYNEQFF
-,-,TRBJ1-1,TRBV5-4,TGTGCCAGCAGCTTGGGTGTAGGACACCTGTTT,CASSLGVGHLF
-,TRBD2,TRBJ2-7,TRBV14,TGTGCCAGCAGCCCTTCGGGCGGGAGAACAGCCTACGAGCAGTACTTC,CASSPSGGRTAYEQYF
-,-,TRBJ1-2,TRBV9,TGTGCCAGCAGCGCAATCTATGGCTACACCTTC,CASSAIYGYTF
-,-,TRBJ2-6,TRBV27,TGTGCCAGCAGTTTATCGCGGAGGGACGGGGCCAACGTCCTGACTTTC,CASSLSRRDGANVLTF